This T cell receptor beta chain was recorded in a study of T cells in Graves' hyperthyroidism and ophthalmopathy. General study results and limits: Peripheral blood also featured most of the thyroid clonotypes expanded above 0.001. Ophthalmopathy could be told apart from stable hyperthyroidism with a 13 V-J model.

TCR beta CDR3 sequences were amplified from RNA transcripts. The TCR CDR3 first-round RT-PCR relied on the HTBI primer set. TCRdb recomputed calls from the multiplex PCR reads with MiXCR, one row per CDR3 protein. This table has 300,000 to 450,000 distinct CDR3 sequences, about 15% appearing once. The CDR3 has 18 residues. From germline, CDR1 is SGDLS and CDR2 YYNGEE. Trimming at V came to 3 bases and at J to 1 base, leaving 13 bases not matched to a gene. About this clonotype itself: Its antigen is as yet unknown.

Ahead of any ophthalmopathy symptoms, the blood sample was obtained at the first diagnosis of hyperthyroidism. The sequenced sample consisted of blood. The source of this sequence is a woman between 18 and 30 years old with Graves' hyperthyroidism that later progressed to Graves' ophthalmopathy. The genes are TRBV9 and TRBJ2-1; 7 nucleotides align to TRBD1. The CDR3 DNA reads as TGTGCCAGCAGCGACGGACAGGACCCTCCCCTTTCCTACAATGAGCAGTTCTTC. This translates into CASSDGQDPPLSYNEQFF.